The clone carrying this T cell receptor (beta chain) appeared a single time. Its target is unknown. These data come from a study of T cell responses to AZD1222 COVID-19 vaccine. Study-wide points: With two AZD1222 doses given, Spike-specific TCR breadth and depth both rose. The number of AZD1222 recipients seropositive at baseline was only five to seven.

The CDR3 is 15 amino acids. Trimming stripped 6 bases from V and 0 bases from J, with 12 bases between. Germline lookup yields CDR1 MDHEN and CDR2 SYDVKM. TCRdb's table, derived via immunoSEQ multiplex PCR, lists solely in-frame clones and lacks some. The data show some 110,000 clones, approximately 88% seen once. The origin of this receptor is an adult in good health. The V gene is TRBV28, the J gene TRBJ2-1, with a tentative D call TRBD2 (5 bases). Sequencing used peripheral blood, obtained on day 0 of AZD1222 vaccination. CDR3 DNA sequence: TGTGCCAGCAGCCAGCGGACCTCCTCCTACAATGAGCAGTTCTTC. It specifies CASSQRTSSYNEQFF.